The rows below give T cell receptor beta chains drawn from one sample of a study of T cell repertoires in cytomegalovirus infection. Which antigens these TCRs recognize remains unknown. TCRdb re-called the reads through MiXCR, storing one row per CDR3 protein. The sample consists of fewer than 1,000,000 distinct CDR3 sequences, less than 40% of them appearing once. Sequenced material: cultured CD8+ T cells from PBMCs, taken from culture after CMV antigen stimulation. The receptor set was obtained from a human donor in good health (CMV status not recorded). Some clones in this sample may be carry-over from other donors' samples. The CDR3 runs from the conserved cysteine through the conserved F or W. D genes are given only for firm matches. Clone size is given for some rows only: seen once, a few or many times, or a class if the clone is expanded.

abundance: .; v_gene: TRBV27; d_gene: .; j_gene: TRBJ1-2; CDR3nt: TGTGCCAGCAGTTTAACCCGACAGTTCTATGGCTACACCTTC; CDR3aa: CASSLTRQFYGYTF
abundance: .; v_gene: TRBV28; d_gene: TRBD1; j_gene: TRBJ2-3; CDR3nt: TGTGCCAGCGAGGACAGGGGTACAGATACGCAGTATTTT; CDR3aa: CASEDRGTDTQYF
abundance: .; v_gene: TRBV7-2; d_gene: .; j_gene: TRBJ2-1; CDR3nt: TGTGCCAGCAGCTTAAAAGGGGGGGGCGGGAATGAGCAGTCCTTC; CDR3aa: CASSLKGGGGNEQSF
abundance: .; v_gene: TRBV6-1; d_gene: TRBD1; j_gene: TRBJ1-3; CDR3nt: TGTGCCAGCAGTTTGCCGGGACAGGGACCAAACACCATATATTTT; CDR3aa: CASSLPGQGPNTIYF
abundance: .; v_gene: TRBV14; d_gene: TRBD1; j_gene: TRBJ2-7; CDR3nt: TGTGCCAGCAGCCCCTCATTTTCGGGATTGAGGGGGCACTACGAGCAGTACTTC; CDR3aa: CASSPSFSGLRGHYEQYF
abundance: few; v_gene: TRBV5-1; d_gene: TRBD1; j_gene: TRBJ2-2; CDR3nt: TGCGCCAGCAGCTTGAACAGGGGTGCTGCCGGGGAGCTGTTTTTT; CDR3aa: CASSLNRGAAGELFF
abundance: .; v_gene: TRBV9; d_gene: .; j_gene: TRBJ1-6; CDR3nt: TGTGCCAGCAGCGTAGGCGTCAGCGTGGGTTCACCCCTCCACTTT; CDR3aa: CASSVGVSVGSPLHF
abundance: many; v_gene: TRBV7-9; d_gene: .; j_gene: TRBJ2-2; CDR3nt: TGTGCCAGCAGATTAGTATCGAACGGGGAGCTGTTTTTT; CDR3aa: CASRLVSNGELFF
abundance: many; v_gene: TRBV7-2; d_gene: .; j_gene: TRBJ2-5; CDR3nt: TGTGCCAGCAGCTTCACCTCTGGAAGGGGAGAGACCCAGTACTTC; CDR3aa: CASSFTSGRGETQYF
abundance: many; v_gene: TRBV7-6; d_gene: .; j_gene: TRBJ1-2; CDR3nt: TGTGCCAGCAGCCCTAAAGGGCTCGCTAACTATGGCTACACCTTC; CDR3aa: CASSPKGLANYGYTF
abundance: few; v_gene: TRBV27; d_gene: TRBD1; j_gene: TRBJ2-4; CDR3nt: TGTGCCAGCAGGCCGGCCCTACAGGGGGCTGGCAAAAACATTCAGTACTTC; CDR3aa: CASRPALQGAGKNIQYF
abundance: few; v_gene: TRBV2; d_gene: .; j_gene: TRBJ1-2; CDR3nt: TGTGCCAGCAGCGAGAAGCTTCCAGAGAGGGGACGGTCCTATGGCTACACCTTC; CDR3aa: CASSEKLPERGRSYGYTF
abundance: .; v_gene: TRBV25-1; d_gene: .; j_gene: TRBJ2-1; CDR3nt: TGTGCCAGCAGTGCCCGGCGACCATACAATGAGCAGTTCTTC; CDR3aa: CASSARRPYNEQFF
abundance: .; v_gene: TRBV5-4; d_gene: .; j_gene: TRBJ1-1; CDR3nt: TGTGCCAGCACGGGGGCGGGGTGGACTGAAGCTTTCTTT; CDR3aa: CASTGAGWTEAFF
abundance: few; v_gene: TRBV4-1; d_gene: TRBD2; j_gene: TRBJ2-3; CDR3nt: TGCGCCAGCAGCCAAGATCAAGGCGGGGGGTCAGATACGCAGTATTTT; CDR3aa: CASSQDQGGGSDTQYF
abundance: .; v_gene: TRBV7-9; d_gene: TRBD1; j_gene: TRBJ1-4; CDR3nt: TGTGCCAGCAGCGAAGGGCAGGGGGCCTTCGCAACTAATGAAAAACTGTTTTTT; CDR3aa: CASSEGQGAFATNEKLFF
abundance: .; v_gene: TRBV3-1; d_gene: .; j_gene: TRBJ2-1; CDR3nt: TGTGCCAGCAGCCATTGGACAGCGGTTTATGAGCAGTTCTTC; CDR3aa: CASSHWTAVYEQFF
abundance: .; v_gene: TRBV6-2/TRBV6-3; d_gene: TRBD1; j_gene: TRBJ2-1; CDR3nt: TGTGCCAGCAGTTATGCGGACAGGGCTTACAATGAGCAGTTCTTC; CDR3aa: CASSYADRAYNEQFF
abundance: few; v_gene: TRBV7-6; d_gene: .; j_gene: TRBJ1-4; CDR3nt: TGTGCCAGCAGCTTAGTCCGACAGGATAATGAAAAACTGTTTTTT; CDR3aa: CASSLVRQDNEKLFF
abundance: .; v_gene: TRBV7-9; d_gene: .; j_gene: TRBJ1-1; CDR3nt: TGTGCCAGCAGCCTCCTAACGGGGGCTGACACTGAAGCTTTCTTT; CDR3aa: CASSLLTGADTEAFF
abundance: once; v_gene: TRBV12-3/TRBV12-4; d_gene: .; j_gene: TRBJ1-2; CDR3nt: TGTGCCAGCAGTTTCGGGATTTTCTATGGCTACACCTTC; CDR3aa: CASSFGIFYGYTF
abundance: .; v_gene: TRBV4-1; d_gene: .; j_gene: TRBJ2-5; CDR3nt: TGCGCCAGCAGCCAGAAACTGTGGGAGACCCAGTACTTC; CDR3aa: CASSQKLWETQYF
abundance: .; v_gene: TRBV10-2; d_gene: .; j_gene: TRBJ1-1; CDR3nt: TGCGCCAGCAGTGCGGGGGGCGCACGCACTGAAGCTTTCTTT; CDR3aa: CASSAGGARTEAFF
abundance: many; v_gene: TRBV7-2; d_gene: .; j_gene: TRBJ1-5; CDR3nt: TGTGCCAGCAGCTTACGTGGCGGTCTGTCGTCTTCAGTGGCCCAGCATTTT; CDR3aa: CASSLRGGLSSSVAQHF
abundance: few; v_gene: TRBV4-1; d_gene: TRBD2; j_gene: TRBJ2-1; CDR3nt: TGCGCCAGCAGCCAAGTACCGGGGGGGAATGAGCAGTTCTTC; CDR3aa: CASSQVPGGNEQFF
abundance: few; v_gene: TRBV7-9; d_gene: .; j_gene: TRBJ1-2; CDR3nt: TGTGCCAGCAGCTTGTACCTACGAGGCTACACCTTC; CDR3aa: CASSLYLRGYTF
abundance: .; v_gene: TRBV20-1; d_gene: TRBD1; j_gene: TRBJ1-1; CDR3nt: TGCAGTGCCGACAGGGTGAACCCTGAAGCTTTCTTT; CDR3aa: CSADRVNPEAFF
abundance: few; v_gene: TRBV19; d_gene: .; j_gene: TRBJ2-7; CDR3nt: TGTGCCAGTAACGCCCGAGGATACGAGCAGTACTTC; CDR3aa: CASNARGYEQYF
abundance: .; v_gene: TRBV6-2/TRBV6-3; d_gene: .; j_gene: TRBJ2-5; CDR3nt: TGTGCCAGCAGTTACATGTGGGGCACCTCCTCCGCTGAGACCCAGTACTTC; CDR3aa: CASSYMWGTSSAETQYF
abundance: .; v_gene: TRBV10-2; d_gene: .; j_gene: TRBJ1-2; CDR3nt: TGCGCCAGCGGGCCCGGACCGGAGGACTATGGCTACACCTTC; CDR3aa: CASGPGPEDYGYTF
abundance: few; v_gene: TRBV10-3; d_gene: .; j_gene: TRBJ2-2; CDR3nt: TGTGCCATCAGTGACCGGGACTCTGGAACCGGGGAGCTGTTTTTT; CDR3aa: CAISDRDSGTGELFF
abundance: .; v_gene: TRBV28; d_gene: TRBD2; j_gene: TRBJ2-5; CDR3nt: TGTGCCAGCAGTTTCCCGGGACTAGCGGGGGGACCACAAGAGACCCAGTACTTC; CDR3aa: CASSFPGLAGGPQETQYF
abundance: .; v_gene: TRBV4-2; d_gene: TRBD1; j_gene: TRBJ1-1; CDR3nt: TGTGCCAGCTGGCCCGGGACAGCGAACACTGAAGCTTTCTTT; CDR3aa: CASWPGTANTEAFF
abundance: .; v_gene: TRBV7-9; d_gene: .; j_gene: TRBJ1-2; CDR3nt: TGTGCCAGCAGCTTAGATGGGGCAGGCCCTAACTATGGCTACACCTTC; CDR3aa: CASSLDGAGPNYGYTF
abundance: .; v_gene: TRBV7-9; d_gene: TRBD2; j_gene: TRBJ2-3; CDR3nt: TGTGCCAGCAGCTCCCGCCGGGGGGCGGGGGGGCGCACAGATACGCAGTATTTT; CDR3aa: CASSSRRGAGGRTDTQYF
abundance: .; v_gene: TRBV12-3/TRBV12-4; d_gene: TRBD1; j_gene: TRBJ2-3; CDR3nt: TGTGCCAGCAGGGGACAGGGGCCATTGACAGATACGCAGTATTTT; CDR3aa: CASRGQGPLTDTQYF
abundance: .; v_gene: TRBV7-3; d_gene: TRBD2; j_gene: TRBJ2-1; CDR3nt: TGTGCCAGCAGCTTCGCGGGACTAGCGGGGGGGCCCCCGGACAATGAGCAGTTCTTC; CDR3aa: CASSFAGLAGGPPDNEQFF
abundance: .; v_gene: TRBV6-5; d_gene: TRBD1; j_gene: TRBJ2-5; CDR3nt: TGTGCCAGCAGTTACTCCCGTCCGACAGGGTGGCAAGAGACCCAGTACTTC; CDR3aa: CASSYSRPTGWQETQYF
abundance: once; v_gene: TRBV11-2; d_gene: TRBD2; j_gene: TRBJ2-1; CDR3nt: TGTGCCAGCAGCTTTACATCTAGGACTAGCGGCTACAATGAGCAGTTCTTC; CDR3aa: CASSFTSRTSGYNEQFF
abundance: .; v_gene: TRBV4-3; d_gene: TRBD2; j_gene: TRBJ2-3; CDR3nt: TGCGCCAGCAGCCGAATAGCGGGGGGAATCACAGATACGCAGTATTTT; CDR3aa: CASSRIAGGITDTQYF
abundance: .; v_gene: TRBV10-3; d_gene: .; j_gene: TRBJ1-2; CDR3nt: TGTGCCATCAGTGAGGACAGGTTCTATGGCTACACCTTC; CDR3aa: CAISEDRFYGYTF
abundance: medium-sized; v_gene: TRBV7-3; d_gene: TRBD2; j_gene: TRBJ2-1; CDR3nt: TGTGCCAGCAGCCTCGGATCGGCGGCTAGCGGCAATGAGCAGTTCTTC; CDR3aa: CASSLGSAASGNEQFF
abundance: few; v_gene: TRBV12-3/TRBV12-4; d_gene: TRBD1; j_gene: TRBJ1-4; CDR3nt: TGTGCCAGCAGTCCGGGACAGGGGGCAAAAAATGAAAAACTGTTTTTT; CDR3aa: CASSPGQGAKNEKLFF
abundance: .; v_gene: TRBV6-2/TRBV6-3; d_gene: .; j_gene: TRBJ1-4; CDR3nt: TGTGCCAGCAGTTACTGGGAGGGATCTTCAACTAATGAAAAACTGTTTTTT; CDR3aa: CASSYWEGSSTNEKLFF
abundance: many; v_gene: TRBV6-1; d_gene: TRBD1; j_gene: TRBJ2-5; CDR3nt: TGTGCCAGCAGTTTAGTGGACAGGGGAGAGACCCAGTACTTC; CDR3aa: CASSLVDRGETQYF